This paragraph covers one T cell receptor (beta chain) sequence. Its specificity is not known. Only CD45RO-negative cells positively selected for CCR7 counted as naive CD8 cells, so terminally differentiated effector memory CD45RA+ cells were excluded. These data are taken from a study of shared clonotypes between healthy human individuals. The overall study: Plates per donor: three CD4 naive, three CD4 memory, two CD8 naive, one CD8 memory. The study's findings and limits: What limited the represented genetic and exposure-history diversity was the small number of donors. Generation probabilities were higher for clonotypes shared across all four sorted-subset donors than for unshared ones. For sorted subsets, rarefaction showed incomplete sequencing despite large depth.

Sequenced by immunoSEQ multiplex PCR; TCRdb stores in-frame clones only, minus some. The sample carries about 2.1 million clones, around 93% recorded once. The V gene's germline CDR1 is MDHEN and CDR2 SYDVKM. This CDR3 has 16 amino acids. With V trimmed by 2 bases and J by 4 bases, 10 bases remained unmatched. V is TRBV28 and J is TRBJ2-7; the match to TRBD2 covers 8 bases. The receptor comes from a man aged 18 to 30 in good health. Some clones in this sample may be carry-over from other donors' samples. The sequenced sample was naive CD8+ T cells from PBMCs. CDR3 coding DNA: TGTGCCAGCAGTTTAATTCAACGGGAGGGCCGTTACGAGCAGTACTTC. It encodes CASSLIQREGRYEQYF.